These 21 T cell receptor beta chains were sequenced from one sample in a study of cytomegalovirus exposure and HLA in healthy donors. The PCR used 60 Vbeta and 13 Jbeta primers. Libraries were prepared by immunoSEQ multiplex PCR; TCRdb keeps only in-frame clonotypes and omits some of them. Among around 180,000 clones listed, approximately 80% were seen once. The sequencing sample was made of PBMCs. The receptors come from a male donor in good health and CMV-seronegative.

This rearrangement joins TRBV5-1 to TRBJ2-1; TRBD2 agrees at 7 bases. The CDR3 has 13 amino acids. The V gene's germline CDR1 is SGHRS and CDR2 YFSETQ. Unmatched junction bases numbered 6, after V lost 4 bases and J lost 8 bases. The DNA for the CDR3 is TGCGCCAGCAGCCAGGGAGCGGGGCATGAGCAGTTCTTC. The encoded protein is CASSQGAGHEQFF.

This clone appeared once. This chain uses TRBV6-5 with TRBJ1-2; D call uncertain. The CDR3 has 15 amino acids. The germline gives CDR1 MNHEY, CDR2 SVGAGI. Trimming took 2 bases from V and 3 from J, leaving 13 bases between them. Here the CDR3 DNA reads TGTGCCAGCAGTTACGGATTCGAGGGCCACTATGGCTACACCTTC. This gives the protein CASSYGFEGHYGYTF.

The CDR3 is CASSIDRVQDEQFF. The CDR3 DNA reads as TGTGCCAGCAGCATCGACAGGGTGCAGGATGAGCAGTTCTTC. The V gene is TRBV9, the J gene TRBJ2-1, with TRBD1 matching over 7 bases. The CDR3 is made up of 14 amino acids. V dropped 4 bases and J dropped 8; count of bases not matched to a gene: 9. Germline CDR1 SGDLS, CDR2 YYNGEE.

This chain uses TRBV18 with TRBJ2-1; 10 nucleotides agree with TRBD2. CDR3 size: 15 residues. Germline CDR1 reads KGHSH; CDR2 reads LQKENI. With V trimmed by 0 bases and J by 7 bases, 3 bases remained unmatched. CDR3 amino acids: CASSPPGLALNEQFF. In nucleotides, the CDR3 is TGTGCCAGCTCACCACCGGGACTAGCGTTGAATGAGCAGTTCTTC.

The chain carries TRBV7-2 and TRBJ2-1; 8 positions match TRBD1. This CDR3 has 15 amino acids. V lost 2 bases to trimming and J lost 6 bases; unmatched junction nucleotides: 6. Germline loops: CDR1 SGHTA, CDR2 FQGNSA. CDR3 sequence (DNA): TGTGCCAGCAGCTTAAGGGACAGGTCTATCAATGAGCAGTTCTTC. Translating gives CASSLRDRSINEQFF.

The V and J genes are TRBV21-1 and TRBJ2-4; the DNA was not compared with TRBD1, the D call given in the table. TRBV21-1 is a listed pseudogene. The CDR3 loop spans 17 amino acids. The CDR3 is CASSKAEGQVVKNIQYF. In DNA form, the CDR3 reads TGTGCCAGCAGCAAAGCTGAGGGACAGGTTGTCAAAAACATTCAGTACTTC.

V usage is TRBV10-2 and J usage is TRBJ1-5, with D tentatively TRBD1 (6 bases). V was clipped by 4 bases and J by 7 bases, with 11 bases between them. The germline CDR1 and CDR2 sequences are WSHSY and SAAADI. This CDR3 is built from 13 residues. Here the CDR3 DNA reads TGCGCCAGCAGTGCAGGGGTTGGACAGCCCCAGCATTTT. Translation gives CASSAGVGQPQHF.

This clone came up once. The J gene is TRBJ2-1, the V gene TRBV7-7; D possibly corresponds to TRBD2 (5 bases). Trimming left V 7 bases short and J 9 bases short, with 16 bases between. The germline V gene encodes CDR1 SSHAT and CDR2 FNYEAQ (reference sequence). This CDR3 contains 13 residues. As DNA, the CDR3 is TGTGCCAGCAACCTTAGTATAGGAGGTGAGCAGTTCTTC. Translation: CASNLSIGGEQFF.

This rearrangement joins TRBV7-6 to TRBJ1-1, with D possibly being TRBD1 (6 bases). From germline, CDR1 is SGHVS and CDR2 FNYEAQ. The CDR3 covers 16 residues. V lost 5 bases to trimming and J lost 2 bases, with 18 bases between them. CDR3 loop: CASSTRQARLNTEAFF. The DNA of the CDR3 is TGTGCCAGCAGCACCCGACAGGCAAGGCTAAACACTGAAGCTTTCTTT.

The rearrangement uses TRBV7-9 and TRBJ2-3; the match to TRBD1 covers 11 bases. The CDR3 has 16 amino acids. CDR1 and CDR2 from the germline V gene are SEHNR and FQNEAQ (reference sequence). Germline trimming cut 5 bases from V and 3 bases from J; bases unmatched to any gene: 7. The CDR3 protein is CASSVSRDRGTDTQYF. The DNA of the CDR3 is TGTGCCAGCAGCGTTAGCCGGGACAGGGGGACAGATACGCAGTATTTT.

The genes are TRBV10-2 and TRBJ2-5; 7 bases match TRBD2. The CDR3 covers 18 residues. After removal of 0 bases from V and 2 bases from J, the junction contained 12 bases not matched to a gene. Germline CDR1 and CDR2: WSHSY and SAAADI. CDR3 coding DNA: TGCGCCAGCAGTGAGTCGAACTCTCCGGGAGGAGGGCAAGAGACCCAGTACTTC. Translated: CASSESNSPGGGQETQYF.

The CDR3 DNA reads TGTGCCAGCAGCTCGGGACAGGGGGCGGCAGATACGCAGTATTTT. Protein product: CASSSGQGAADTQYF. This chain links TRBV28 with TRBJ2-3, with 12 bases fitting TRBD1. The CDR3 sequence is 15 residues long. V lost 6 bases and J lost 4; bases outside the gene matches: 5. Germline V CDR1 and CDR2: MDHEN, SYDVKM.

The chain is built from TRBV4-3 and TRBJ2-3; 8 nucleotides line up with TRBD1. Germline loops: CDR1 LGHNA, CDR2 YSLEER. V trimming: 2 bases; J trimming: 3 bases; junction bases outside the gene matches: 4. There are 15 residues in the CDR3. The CDR3 sequence is CASSQSQGATDTQYF. DNA for the CDR3: TGCGCCAGCAGCCAAAGTCAGGGGGCGACAGATACGCAGTATTTT.

This sequence joins TRBV5-1 and TRBJ2-1; 11 nucleotides match TRBD1. CDR3 size: 14 residues. With V trimmed by 4 bases and J by 6 bases, 3 bases remained unmatched. CDR1 and CDR2 from the germline V gene are SGHRS and YFSETQ. The CDR3 here is CASSPGTGGNEQFF. The DNA for the CDR3 is TGCGCCAGCAGCCCGGGGACAGGGGGCAATGAGCAGTTCTTC.

The gene calls are TRBV6-4 and TRBJ2-7, with 8 bases fitting TRBD2. From germline, CDR1 is MRHNA and CDR2 SNTAGT. The V gene end was trimmed by 10 bases and the J gene end by 2 bases; junction bases not matched to a gene: 28. This CDR3 is 20 amino acids long. CDR3 DNA: TGTGCCATCCCCCCTATAACCGGGACTAGTCTTGGCATGGTGGCCTACGAGCAGTACTTC. This codes for CAIPPITGTSLGMVAYEQYF.

V usage is TRBV28 and J usage is TRBJ2-7; 8 bases fit TRBD1. Germline V gene lookup returns CDR1 MDHEN and CDR2 SYDVKM. CDR3 length equals 18 residues. V lost 4 bases, J lost 3 bases, and 17 bases stayed unmatched. In nucleotides, the CDR3 is TGTGCCAGCAGTTGGCCAGGGAACAGGGGGACCGTTTTCTACGAGCAGTACTTC. This translates into CASSWPGNRGTVFYEQYF.

The chain joins TRBV7-2 to TRBJ1-6; tentative D call: TRBD1 (6 bases). In germline, CDR1 is SGHTA, CDR2 FQGNSA. The CDR3 loop spans 15 amino acids. The V end was cut by 5 bases, the J end by 3 bases, with 11 bases between. CDR3 residues: CASSPGGFYNSPLHF. The CDR3 coding sequence is TGTGCCAGCAGCCCGGGGGGCTTCTATAATTCACCCCTCCACTTT.

CDR3: CATVGQGDEKLFF. CDR3 nucleotide sequence: TGTGCCACGGTTGGGCAGGGGGATGAAAAACTGTTTTTT. The chain joins TRBV19 to TRBJ1-4; TRBD1 matches 7 bases. V dropped 10 bases and J dropped 6; count of bases not matched to a gene: 8. This CDR3 comprises 13 residues. Germline V gene lookup returns CDR1 LNHDA and CDR2 SQIVND (reference sequence).

V is TRBV5-6 and J is TRBJ2-1; D possibly corresponds to TRBD1 (6 bases). Germline V CDR1 and CDR2: SGHDT, YYEEEE. The CDR3 length is 16 residues. V was cut by 0 bases and J by 3 bases, with 13 bases left in between. In DNA form, the CDR3 reads TGTGCCAGCAGCTTGGGGTCGGGACACGACTACAATGAGCAGTTCTTC. Protein sequence: CASSLGSGHDYNEQFF.

The V call is TRBV9, the J call TRBJ1-1, with TRBD1 matching over 7 bases. Germline loops: CDR1 SGDLS, CDR2 YYNGEE. V dropped 5 bases and J dropped 8; count of bases not matched to a gene: 9. The CDR3 has 13 amino acids. CDR3 in DNA: TGTGCCAGCAGTCGAGGACAGGTGGCAGAAGCTTTCTTT. Residues: CASSRGQVAEAFF.

The chain employs TRBV2 and TRBJ2-6, with TRBD1 matching over 7 bases. The CDR3 spans 18 residues. V dropped 2 bases and J dropped 0; count of bases not matched to a gene: 7. Germline V gives CDR1 SNHLY, CDR2 FYNNEI. The CDR3 reads CASSEWDSLSSGANVLTF. For the CDR3, the DNA is TGTGCCAGCAGTGAATGGGACAGTCTTTCCTCTGGGGCCAACGTCCTGACTTTC.